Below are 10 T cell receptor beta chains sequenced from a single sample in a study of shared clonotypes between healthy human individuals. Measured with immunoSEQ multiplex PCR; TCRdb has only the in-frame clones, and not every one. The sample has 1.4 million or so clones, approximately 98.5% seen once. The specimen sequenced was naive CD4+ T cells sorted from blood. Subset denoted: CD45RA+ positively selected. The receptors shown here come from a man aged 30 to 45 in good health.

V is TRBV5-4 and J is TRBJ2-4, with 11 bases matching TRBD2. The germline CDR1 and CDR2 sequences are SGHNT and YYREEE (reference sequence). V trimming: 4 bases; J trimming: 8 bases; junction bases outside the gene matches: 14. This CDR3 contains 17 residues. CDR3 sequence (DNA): TGTGCCAGCAGCATTGGGATCCTAGCGGGAGGAGGGCACATTCAGTACTTC. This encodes CASSIGILAGGGHIQYF.

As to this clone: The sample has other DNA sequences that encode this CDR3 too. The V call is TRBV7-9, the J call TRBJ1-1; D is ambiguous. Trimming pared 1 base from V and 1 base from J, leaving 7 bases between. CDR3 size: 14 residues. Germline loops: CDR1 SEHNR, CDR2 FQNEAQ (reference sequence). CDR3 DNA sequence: TGTGCCAGCAGCTTAGAAGGGCGGAACACTGAAGCTTTCTTT. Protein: CASSLEGRNTEAFF.

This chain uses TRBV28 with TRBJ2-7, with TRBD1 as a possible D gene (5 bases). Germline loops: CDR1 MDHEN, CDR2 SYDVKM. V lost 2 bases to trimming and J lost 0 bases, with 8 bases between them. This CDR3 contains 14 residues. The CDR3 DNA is TGTGCCAGCAGTTTAGTGGACACCTCCTACGAGCAGTACTTC. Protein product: CASSLVDTSYEQYF.

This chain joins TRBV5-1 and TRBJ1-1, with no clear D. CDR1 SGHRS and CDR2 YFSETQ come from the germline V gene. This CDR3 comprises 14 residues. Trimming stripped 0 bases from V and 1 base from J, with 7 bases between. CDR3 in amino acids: CASSLGLRNTEAFF. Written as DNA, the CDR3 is TGCGCCAGCAGCTTGGGTCTCAGGAACACTGAAGCTTTCTTT.

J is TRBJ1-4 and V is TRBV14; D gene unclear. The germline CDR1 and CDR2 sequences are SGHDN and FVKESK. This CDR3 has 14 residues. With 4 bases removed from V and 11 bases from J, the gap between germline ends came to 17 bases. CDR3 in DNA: TGTGCCAGCAGCCGGAGCCTATCCTCTGAGAAACTGTTTTTT. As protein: CASSRSLSSEKLFF.

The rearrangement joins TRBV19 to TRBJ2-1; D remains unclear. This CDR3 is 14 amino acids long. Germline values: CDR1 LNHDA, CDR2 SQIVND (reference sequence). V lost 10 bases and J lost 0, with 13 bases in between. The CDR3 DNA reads TGTGCCACCCAGAGAGGCAGCTCCTACAATGAGCAGTTCTTC. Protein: CATQRGSSYNEQFF.

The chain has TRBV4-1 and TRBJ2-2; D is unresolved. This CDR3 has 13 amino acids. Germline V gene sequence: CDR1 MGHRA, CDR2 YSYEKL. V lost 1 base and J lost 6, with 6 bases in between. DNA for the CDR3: TGCGCCAGCAGCCAAGGAAGACCCGGGGAGCTGTTTTTT. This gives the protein CASSQGRPGELFF.

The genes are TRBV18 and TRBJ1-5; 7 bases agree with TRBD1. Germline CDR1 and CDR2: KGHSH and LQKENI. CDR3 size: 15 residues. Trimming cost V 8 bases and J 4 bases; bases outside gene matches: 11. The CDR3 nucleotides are TGTGCCAGCGCGAGACAGGGCGGATTAAATCAGCCCCAGCATTTT. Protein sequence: CASARQGGLNQPQHF.

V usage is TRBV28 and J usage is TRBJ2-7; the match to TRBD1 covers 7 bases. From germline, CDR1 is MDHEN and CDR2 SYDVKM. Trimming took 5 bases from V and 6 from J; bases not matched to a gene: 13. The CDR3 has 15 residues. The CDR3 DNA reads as TGTGCCAGCAGTGCTCCCGGGACAGCTAAGCGCGAGCAGTACTTC. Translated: CASSAPGTAKREQYF.

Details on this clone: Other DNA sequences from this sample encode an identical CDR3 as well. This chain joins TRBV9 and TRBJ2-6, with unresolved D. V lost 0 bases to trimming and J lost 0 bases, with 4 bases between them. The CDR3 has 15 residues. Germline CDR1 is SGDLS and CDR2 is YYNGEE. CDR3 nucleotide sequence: TGTGCCAGCAGCGTAGGCAGCTCTGGGGCCAACGTCCTGACTTTC. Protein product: CASSVGSSGANVLTF.